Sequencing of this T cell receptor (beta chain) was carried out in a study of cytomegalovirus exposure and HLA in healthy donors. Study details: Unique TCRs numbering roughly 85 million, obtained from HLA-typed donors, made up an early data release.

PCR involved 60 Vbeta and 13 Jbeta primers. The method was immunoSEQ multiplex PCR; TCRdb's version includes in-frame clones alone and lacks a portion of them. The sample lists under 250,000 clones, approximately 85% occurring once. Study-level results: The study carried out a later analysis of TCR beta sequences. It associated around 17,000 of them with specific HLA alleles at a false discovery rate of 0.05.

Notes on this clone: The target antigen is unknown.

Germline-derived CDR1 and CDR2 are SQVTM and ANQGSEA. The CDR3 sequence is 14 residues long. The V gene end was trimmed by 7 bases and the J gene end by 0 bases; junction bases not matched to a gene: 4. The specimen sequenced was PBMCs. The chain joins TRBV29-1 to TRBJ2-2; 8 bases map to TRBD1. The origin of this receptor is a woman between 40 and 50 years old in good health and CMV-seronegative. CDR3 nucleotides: TGCAGCGGCTACAGGGGGTCGAACACCGGGGAGCTGTTTTTT. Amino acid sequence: CSGYRGSNTGELFF.